This T cell receptor beta chain was identified during a study of T-cell reconstitution after alpha-beta-depleted transplantation in children (dated by TCRdb to the mid-2010s). The study in broad terms: T-cell immune reconstitution after TCRalphabeta/CD19-depleted allogeneic hematopoietic cell transplantation in children was quantitatively tracked in the study by means of TCR repertoire profiling.

The library was produced with PCR. This sample was sequenced with an Illumina HiSeq 2500. TCR library preparation used molecular barcoding, with unique molecular identifiers applied to normalize quantification of the TCRbeta repertoire. TCRdb itself trimmed the public reads at Q25 with fastp, ran MiXCR and retained productive beta chains. CDR3 protein duplicates are merged, each entry listing the most common genes and DNA. In all, the sample holds hundreds of thousands of distinct CDR3 sequences, and approximately 9.8% of those were seen once. 10% of the sample comes from the top ten. Its CDR3 holds 13 amino acids, cysteine through phenylalanine. Only CDR3 DNA is held: 39 bases, read in frame from base 1. CDR1 DFQATT and CDR2 SNEGSKA were looked up in the germline V gene (reference sequence). V ends up 7 bases short and J 4 bases short, with an unmatched junction base count of 9. For this clonotype: The antigen this receptor binds is unknown. No per-base quality is available; no much larger clone lies one base away.

The chain links TRBV20-1 with TRBJ2-5; 7 nucleotides in the junction match TRBD2. The sequencing used PBMCs from the stem cell graft donor, collected from the stem cell graft. This TCR was recovered from a human donor who donated a stem cell graft to a child with SCID. At the DNA level, the sequence is TGCAGTGTCCCTGCGGGGGAGTCAGAGACCCAGTACTTC. Translated, it reads CSVPAGESETQYF.